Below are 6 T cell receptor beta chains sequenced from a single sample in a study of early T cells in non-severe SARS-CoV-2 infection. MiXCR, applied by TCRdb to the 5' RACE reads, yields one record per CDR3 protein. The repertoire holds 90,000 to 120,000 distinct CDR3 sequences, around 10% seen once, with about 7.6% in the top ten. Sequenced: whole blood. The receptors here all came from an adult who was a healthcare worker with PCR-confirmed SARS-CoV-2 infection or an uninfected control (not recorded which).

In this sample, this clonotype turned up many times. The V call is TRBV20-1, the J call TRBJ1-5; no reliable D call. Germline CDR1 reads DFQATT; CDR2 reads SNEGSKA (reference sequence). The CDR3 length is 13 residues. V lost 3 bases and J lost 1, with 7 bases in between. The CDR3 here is CSASEQSNQPQHF. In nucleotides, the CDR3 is TGCAGTGCTAGTGAGCAGAGCAATCAGCCCCAGCATTTT.

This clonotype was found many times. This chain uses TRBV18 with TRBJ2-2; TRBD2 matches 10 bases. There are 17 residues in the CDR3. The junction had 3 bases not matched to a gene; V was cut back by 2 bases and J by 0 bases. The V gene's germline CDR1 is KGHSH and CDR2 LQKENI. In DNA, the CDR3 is TGTGCCAGCTCACCATACACTAGCGGGACGAACACCGGGGAGCTGTTTTTT. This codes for CASSPYTSGTNTGELFF.

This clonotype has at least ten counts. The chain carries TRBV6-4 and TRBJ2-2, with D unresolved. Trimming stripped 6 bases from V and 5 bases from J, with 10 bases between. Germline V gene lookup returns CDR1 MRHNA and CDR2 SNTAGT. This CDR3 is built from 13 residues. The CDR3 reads CASSTGSTGELFF. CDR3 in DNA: TGTGCCAGCAGCACCGGGTCGACCGGGGAGCTGTTTTTT.

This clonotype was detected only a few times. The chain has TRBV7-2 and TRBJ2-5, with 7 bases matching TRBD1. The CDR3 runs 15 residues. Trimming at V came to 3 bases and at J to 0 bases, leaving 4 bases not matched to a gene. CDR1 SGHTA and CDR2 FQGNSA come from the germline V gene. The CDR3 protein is CASSLETGYQETQYF. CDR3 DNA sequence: TGTGCCAGCAGCTTGGAGACAGGGTACCAAGAGACCCAGTACTTC.

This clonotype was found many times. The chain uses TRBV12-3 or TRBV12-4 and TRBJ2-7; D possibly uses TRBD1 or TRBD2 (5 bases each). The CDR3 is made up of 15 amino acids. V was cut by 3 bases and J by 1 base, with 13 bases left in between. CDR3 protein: CASSFWDGESYEQYF. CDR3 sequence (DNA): TGTGCCAGCAGTTTTTGGGACGGGGAATCCTACGAGCAGTACTTC.

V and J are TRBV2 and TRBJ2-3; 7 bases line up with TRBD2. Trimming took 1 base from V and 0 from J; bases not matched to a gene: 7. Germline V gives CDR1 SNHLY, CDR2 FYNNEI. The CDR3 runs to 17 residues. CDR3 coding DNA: TGTGCCAGCAGTGAAGTTCGGGACTACCCTAGCACAGATACGCAGTATTTT. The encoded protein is CASSEVRDYPSTDTQYF. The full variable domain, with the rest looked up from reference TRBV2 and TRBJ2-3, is EPEVTQTPSHQVTQMGQEVILRCVPISNHLYFYWYRQILGQKVEFLVSFYNNEISEKSEIFDDQFSVERPDGSNFTLKIRSTKLEDSAMYFCASSEVRDYPSTDTQYFGPGTRLTVL.